This T cell receptor (beta chain) was recorded in a study of early stage breast cancer tumors. Study-wide context: Approximately 9.4-fold was the mean read coverage per sample.

Study-level points and caveats: Enriched TCRB sequences shared across patients were mostly commonly generated sequences. Compared with adjacent normal breast, tumors showed about 2.5-fold denser, more clonal T cells.

TCRdb's copy holds only in-frame clones and misses some; the assay was immunoSEQ multiplex PCR. The sample records 50,000 to 65,000 clones, about 80% being singletons. Trimming cost V 3 bases and J 2 bases, with 10 bases left between them. This CDR3 is 15 amino acids long. In germline, CDR1 is SGHVS, CDR2 FQNEAQ. Worth noting for this clone: The antigen is undetermined.

The V call is TRBV7-8, the J call TRBJ2-2; TRBD2 is a possible D gene (6 bases). Sequencing was carried out using blood. The sequence was collected from a person aged 25 to 40 with breast cancer. The CDR3 bases are TGTGCCAGCAGCTTTAGCGGAGTTAACACCGGGGAGCTGTTTTTT. This codes for CASSFSGVNTGELFF.